This T cell receptor (beta chain) was found in a study of response to subunit inactivated influenza vaccine. Overall study results and limits: The authors suggested that every seasonal influenza vaccination recruits few new T cells.

This clonotype was observed a handful of times. What it binds is unknown. One end of the junction is discordant with germline, which a read error may explain. TCRdb re-derived calls from the RT-PCR reads in MiXCR, one entry per CDR3 protein. The sample has over 400,000 distinct CDR3 sequences; 13% are singletons. The CDR3 length is 17 residues. V usage is TRBV12-3 or TRBV12-4 and J usage is TRBJ2-1; TRBD2 aligns across 12 bases. The sequence was obtained from a man over 45 who received an inactivated influenza vaccine. The sample in question was PBMCs from blood, obtained more than 35 days after vaccination. Here the CDR3 reads CASSLAGGRSFYNEQFF. The CDR3, as DNA: TGTGCCAGCAGTCTAGCGGGGGGGCGAAGCTTTTACAATGAGCAGTTCTTC.